The next 17 T cell receptor beta chains were all read from a single sample in a study of shared clonotypes between healthy human individuals. The naive CD8 population came from CD45RO-negative cells selected for CCR7, without terminally differentiated effector memory CD45RA+ cells. The assay was immunoSEQ multiplex PCR, and TCRdb's table has in-frame clones only and misses some. Counted here are about 1,800,000 clones, roughly 95% occurring once; the ten biggest clones make up under 1.5%. Sequenced material: naive CD8+ T cells sorted from blood. These receptors originate from a man younger than 35 in good health.

This chain links TRBV9 with TRBJ2-2; 9 bases map to TRBD1. This CDR3 contains 17 residues. Germline values: CDR1 SGDLS, CDR2 YYNGEE. V dropped 3 bases and J dropped 0; count of bases not matched to a gene: 6. Here the CDR3 reads CASSARRTGANTGELFF. CDR3 in DNA: TGTGCCAGCAGCGCCCGTCGGACAGGGGCGAACACCGGGGAGCTGTTTTTT. The variable domain in full, with the rest retrieved from reference TRBV9 and TRBJ2-2, is DSGVTQTPKHLITATGQRVTLRCSPRSGDLSVYWYQQSLDQGLQFLIQYYNGEERAKGNILERFSAQQFPDLHSELNLSSLELGDSALYFCASSARRTGANTGELFFGEGSRLTVL.

The V and J genes are TRBV4-3 and TRBJ1-3; the D is unclear. This CDR3 spans 17 amino acids. Germline V gene data show CDR1 as LGHNA and CDR2 as YSLEER. V dropped 0 bases and J dropped 2 bases, with 14 bases sitting between them. The CDR3 coding sequence is TGCGCCAGCAGCCAAGATAGAAACTTGATAACTGGAAACACCATATATTTT. Translation: CASSQDRNLITGNTIYF.

The chain has TRBV19 and TRBJ1-2; TRBD1 matches 7 bases. This CDR3 has 17 residues. Trimming cost V 5 bases and J 0 bases; bases outside gene matches: 12. CDR1 is LNHDA and CDR2 is SQIVND in the germline V gene (reference sequence). Here the CDR3 DNA reads TGTGCCAGTAGTTCCCGGGACAGATTTTCCACTAACTATGGCTACACCTTC. Amino acid sequence: CASSSRDRFSTNYGYTF.

Only one count was recorded for this clone. The chain uses TRBV4-2 and TRBJ1-1; 7 bases agree with TRBD1. With V trimmed by 1 base and J by 0 bases, 5 bases remained unmatched. The CDR3 spans 16 residues. From germline, CDR1 is LGHNA and CDR2 YNFKEQ. The CDR3 sequence is CASSQVRGTVNTEAFF. CDR3 coding DNA: TGTGCCAGCAGCCAAGTACGAGGGACAGTGAACACTGAAGCTTTCTTT.

The J gene is TRBJ1-3, the V gene TRBV7-9; 8 bases are shared with TRBD1. The CDR3 loop spans 17 amino acids. The ends lost 5 bases at V and 3 bases at J; junction bases unmatched: 12. The germline gives CDR1 SEHNR, CDR2 FQNEAQ (reference sequence). The CDR3: CASSPGQENIYGNTIYF. Here the CDR3 DNA reads TGTGCCAGCAGCCCGGGACAGGAGAATATTTATGGAAACACCATATATTTT.

CDR3 amino acids: CASSQGINTEAFF. The DNA of the CDR3 is TGCGCCAGCAGCCAGGGGATCAACACTGAAGCTTTCTTT. The genes are TRBV10-1 and TRBJ1-1; D may be TRBD1 (6 bases). V lost 6 bases, J lost 2 bases, and 10 bases lay in between. CDR3 size: 13 residues. CDR1 is WNHNN, CDR2 SYGVQD, per germline (reference sequence).

This rearrangement joins TRBV4-2 to TRBJ2-7; TRBD2 is a possible D gene (7 bases). The CDR3 has 16 amino acids. Germline V gene sequence: CDR1 LGHNA, CDR2 YNFKEQ. The V end lost 0 bases, the J end lost 2 bases, and 14 bases lay between the germline ends. The CDR3 sequence: CASSQERGGDTYEQYF. DNA for the CDR3: TGTGCCAGCAGCCAAGAGAGGGGGGGGGATACCTACGAGCAGTACTTC.

CDR3 sequence reads: CASSHPEGQGPGEQYF. CDR3 coding DNA: TGCGCCAGCAGCCATCCCGAGGGACAGGGACCCGGCGAGCAGTACTTC. The chain is built from TRBV4-1 and TRBJ2-7; TRBD1 matches 9 bases. Germline loops: CDR1 MGHRA, CDR2 YSYEKL. Trimming at V came to 3 bases and at J to 6 bases, leaving 12 bases not matched to a gene. The length of the CDR3 is 16 residues.

As to this clone: A much bigger clone sits one base away, suggesting this may be a read error. Other DNA sequences within the sample encode an identical CDR3. V gene TRBV11-2 combines with J gene TRBJ2-7; D unclear. Per germline, CDR1 SGHAT and CDR2 FQNNGV. Trimming pared 1 base from V and 2 bases from J, leaving 3 bases between. This CDR3 comprises 12 residues. CDR3 DNA sequence: TGTGCCAGCAGCTTAGGGACCTACGAGCAGTACTTC. Its protein is CASSLGTYEQYF.

This rearrangement joins TRBV18 to TRBJ2-1; D possibly corresponds to TRBD1 (6 bases). Germline V gene sequence: CDR1 KGHSH, CDR2 LQKENI. This CDR3 spans 13 amino acids. V gave up 5 bases and J gave up 3 bases, with 8 bases separating them. CDR3 region: CASSLDSYNEQFF. CDR3 nucleotides: TGTGCCAGCTCATTGGACAGCTACAATGAGCAGTTCTTC.

This chain connects TRBV11-2 to TRBJ1-6, with a weak D call TRBD1 (6 bases). The CDR3 covers 18 residues. V lost 0 bases and J lost 9, with 21 bases in between. Germline lookup yields CDR1 SGHAT and CDR2 FQNNGV. The CDR3 nucleotides are TGTGCCAGCAGCTTAGATCCCGGACAGCACCCGGCGCTTTCACCCCTCCACTTT. It is translated as CASSLDPGQHPALSPLHF.

V usage is TRBV27 and J usage is TRBJ1-2; D unresolved. This CDR3 contains 15 residues. Trimming took off 8 bases at V and 3 bases at J, with 19 bases between the two ends. CDR1 is MNHEY and CDR2 is SMNVEV in the germline V gene (reference sequence). The CDR3 sequence is CASSPGPGEDYGYTF. CDR3 sequence (DNA): TGTGCCAGCTCGCCCGGGCCAGGCGAGGACTATGGCTACACCTTC.

The rearrangement uses TRBV7-3 and TRBJ2-7, with 9 bases identical to TRBD1. J was trimmed by 6 bases and V by 11 bases; bases with no gene match: 8. Germline CDR1 SGHTA, CDR2 FQGTGA. The CDR3 extends over 12 amino acids. DNA for the CDR3: TGTGCCGGAGGGGGACAGGGCCTCGAGCAGTACTTC. Its protein is CAGGGQGLEQYF.

Regarding this clone: Other DNA variants within this sample encode the same CDR3. The chain couples TRBV9 to TRBJ2-7; possible D gene TRBD1, 5 bases. The CDR3 loop spans 13 amino acids. V lost 3 bases and J lost 0, with 7 bases in between. Germline V gene lookup returns CDR1 SGDLS and CDR2 YYNGEE. This CDR3 reads CASSADSSYEQYF. In DNA form, the CDR3 reads TGTGCCAGCAGCGCCGACAGCTCCTACGAGCAGTACTTC. Drawing the rest from reference TRBV9 and TRBJ2-7, the complete variable domain is DSGVTQTPKHLITATGQRVTLRCSPRSGDLSVYWYQQSLDQGLQFLIQYYNGEERAKGNILERFSAQQFPDLHSELNLSSLELGDSALYFCASSADSSYEQYFGPGTRLTVT.

The rearrangement links TRBV13 to TRBJ2-7; 9 nucleotides match TRBD2. The CDR3 loop spans 17 amino acids. V lost 1 base and J lost 3; bases outside the gene matches: 10. Germline CDR1 and CDR2: PRHDT and FYEKMQ (reference sequence). The CDR3: CASSLEVAGATGYEQYF. In nucleotides, the CDR3 is TGTGCCAGCAGCTTAGAGGTAGCGGGGGCGACCGGCTACGAGCAGTACTTC.

The chain links TRBV28 to TRBJ2-1; D could derive from TRBD1 or TRBD2 (5 bases each). The germline V and J ends were trimmed by 3 bases and 9 bases, with 15 bases remaining between them. CDR3 length equals 14 residues. CDR1 MDHEN and CDR2 SYDVKM come from the germline V gene. CDR3 sequence (DNA): TGTGCCAGCAGTTTTTACGTGAGAGGGGCTGAGCAGTTCTTC. It yields the protein CASSFYVRGAEQFF.

The chain links TRBV28 to TRBJ2-5, with D perhaps matching TRBD1 (5 bases). The CDR3 contains 14 residues. The V and J ends lost 5 bases and 1 base respectively, with 11 bases between them. Germline assignment: CDR1 MDHEN and CDR2 SYDVKM. CDR3 bases: TGTGCCAGCAGTATACAGGTTTTCCAAGAGACCCAGTACTTC. Translated: CASSIQVFQETQYF. The full variable domain, in which reference TRBV28 and TRBJ2-5 provide the parts outside the CDR3, is DVKVTQSSRYLVKRTGEKVFLECVQDMDHENMFWYRQDPGLGLRLIYFSYDVKMKEKGDIPEGYSVSREKKERFSLILESASTNQTSMYLCASSIQVFQETQYFGPGTRLLVL.